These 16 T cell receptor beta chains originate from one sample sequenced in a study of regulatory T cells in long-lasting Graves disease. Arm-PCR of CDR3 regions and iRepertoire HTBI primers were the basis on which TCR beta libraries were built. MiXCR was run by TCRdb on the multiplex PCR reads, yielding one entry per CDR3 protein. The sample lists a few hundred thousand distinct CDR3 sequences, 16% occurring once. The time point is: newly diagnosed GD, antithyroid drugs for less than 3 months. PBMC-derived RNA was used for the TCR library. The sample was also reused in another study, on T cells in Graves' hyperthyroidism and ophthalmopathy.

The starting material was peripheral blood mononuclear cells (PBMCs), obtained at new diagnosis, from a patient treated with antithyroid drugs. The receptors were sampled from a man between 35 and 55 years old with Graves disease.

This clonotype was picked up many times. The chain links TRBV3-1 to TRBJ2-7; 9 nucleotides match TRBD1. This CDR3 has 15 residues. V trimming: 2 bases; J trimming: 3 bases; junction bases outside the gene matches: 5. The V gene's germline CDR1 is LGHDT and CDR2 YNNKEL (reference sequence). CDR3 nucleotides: TGTGCCAGCAGCCAACCCGGGACAGGGATCTACGAGCAGTACTTC. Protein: CASSQPGTGIYEQYF.

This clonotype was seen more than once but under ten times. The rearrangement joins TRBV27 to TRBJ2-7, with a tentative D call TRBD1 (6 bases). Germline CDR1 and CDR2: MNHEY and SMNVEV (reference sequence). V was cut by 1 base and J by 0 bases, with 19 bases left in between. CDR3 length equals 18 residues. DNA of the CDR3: TGTGCCAGCAGTTTATATACCCCGCAGGGGTATAGCTCCTACGAGCAGTACTTC. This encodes CASSLYTPQGYSSYEQYF.

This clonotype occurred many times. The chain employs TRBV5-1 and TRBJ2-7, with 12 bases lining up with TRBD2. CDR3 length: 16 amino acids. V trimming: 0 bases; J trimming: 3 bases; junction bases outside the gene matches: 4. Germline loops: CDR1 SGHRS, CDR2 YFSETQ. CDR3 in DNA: TGCGCCAGCAGCTTGGAACTAGCGGGGGGTAACTACGAGCAGTACTTC. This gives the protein CASSLELAGGNYEQYF. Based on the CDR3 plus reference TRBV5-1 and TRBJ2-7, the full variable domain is KAGVTQTPRYLIKTRGQQVTLSCSPISGHRSVSWYQQTPGQGLQFLFEYFSETQRNKGNFPGRFSGRQFSNSRSEMNVSTLELGDSALYLCASSLELAGGNYEQYFGPGTRLTVT.

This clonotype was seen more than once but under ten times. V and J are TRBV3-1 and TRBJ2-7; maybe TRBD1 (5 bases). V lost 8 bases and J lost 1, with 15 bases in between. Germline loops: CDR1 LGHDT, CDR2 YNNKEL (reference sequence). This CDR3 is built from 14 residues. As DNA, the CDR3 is TGTGCCAGCCGCAAGGAAGGGGAATCCTACGAGCAGTACTTC. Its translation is CASRKEGESYEQYF.

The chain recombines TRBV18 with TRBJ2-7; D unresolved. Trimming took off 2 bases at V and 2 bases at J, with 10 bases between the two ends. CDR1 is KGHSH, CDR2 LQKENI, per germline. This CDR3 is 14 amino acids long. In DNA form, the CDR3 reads TGTGCCAGCTCACCAGCCGGTAGAACCTACGAGCAGTACTTC. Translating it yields CASSPAGRTYEQYF.

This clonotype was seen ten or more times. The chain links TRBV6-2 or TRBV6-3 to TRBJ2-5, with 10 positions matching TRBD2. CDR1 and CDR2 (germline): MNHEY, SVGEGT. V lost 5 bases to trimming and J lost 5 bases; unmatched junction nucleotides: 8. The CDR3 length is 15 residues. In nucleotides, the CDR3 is TGTGCCAGCAGTCCGAGCGGGGGGGAGTCGGAGACCCAGTACTTC. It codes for CASSPSGGESETQYF.

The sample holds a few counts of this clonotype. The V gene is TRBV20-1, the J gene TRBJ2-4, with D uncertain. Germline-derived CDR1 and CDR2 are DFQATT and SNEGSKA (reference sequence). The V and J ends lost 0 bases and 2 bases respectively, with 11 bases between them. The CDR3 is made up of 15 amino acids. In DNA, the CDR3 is TGCAGTGCTAGAGATTGGGGTTCGCCCAAAAACATTCAGTACTTC. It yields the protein CSARDWGSPKNIQYF.

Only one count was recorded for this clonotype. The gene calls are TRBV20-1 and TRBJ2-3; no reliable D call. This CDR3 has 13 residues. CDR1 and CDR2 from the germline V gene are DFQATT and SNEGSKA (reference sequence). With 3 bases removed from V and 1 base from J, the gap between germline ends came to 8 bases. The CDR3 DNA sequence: TGCAGTGCTAGTTCCCCCCGCACAGATACGCAGTATTTT. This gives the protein CSASSPRTDTQYF.

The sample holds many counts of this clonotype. DNA of the CDR3: TGTGCCAGCAGTGAAGCGCAGGGGGCGGGGGAGCAGTACTTC. Protein sequence: CASSEAQGAGEQYF. This chain links TRBV2 with TRBJ2-7; TRBD1 aligns across 8 bases. The junction had 5 bases not matched to a gene; V was cut back by 0 bases and J by 7 bases. CDR1 is SNHLY, CDR2 FYNNEI, per germline. This CDR3 is built from 14 residues.

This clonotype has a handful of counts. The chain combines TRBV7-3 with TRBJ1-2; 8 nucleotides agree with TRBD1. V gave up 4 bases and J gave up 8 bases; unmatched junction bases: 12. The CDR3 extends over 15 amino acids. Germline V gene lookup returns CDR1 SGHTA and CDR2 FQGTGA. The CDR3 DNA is TGTGCCAGCAGCTGCAACCCGGGACAGGTTCGCGGCTACACCTTC. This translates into CASSCNPGQVRGYTF.

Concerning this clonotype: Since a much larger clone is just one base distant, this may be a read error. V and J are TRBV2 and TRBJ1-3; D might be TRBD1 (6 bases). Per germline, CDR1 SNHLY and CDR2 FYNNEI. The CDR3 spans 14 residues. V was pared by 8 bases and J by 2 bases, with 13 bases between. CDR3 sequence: CASGRQVTGNTIYF. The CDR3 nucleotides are TGTGCCAGCGGACGACAGGTCACTGGAAACACCATATATTTT.

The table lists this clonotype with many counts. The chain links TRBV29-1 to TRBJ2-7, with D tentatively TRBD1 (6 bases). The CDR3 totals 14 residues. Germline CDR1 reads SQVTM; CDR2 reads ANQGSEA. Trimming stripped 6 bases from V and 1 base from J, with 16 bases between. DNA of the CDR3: TGCAGCGTCGTTCCTTCGAGGGGGTCCTACGAGCAGTACTTC. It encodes CSVVPSRGSYEQYF.

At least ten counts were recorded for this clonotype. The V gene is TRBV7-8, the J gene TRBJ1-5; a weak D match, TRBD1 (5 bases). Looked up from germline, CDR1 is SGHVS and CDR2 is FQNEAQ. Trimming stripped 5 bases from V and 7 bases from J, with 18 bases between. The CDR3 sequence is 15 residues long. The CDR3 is CASSASRGLGQPQHF. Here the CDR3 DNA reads TGTGCCAGCAGCGCTAGTCGGGGCCTAGGGCAGCCCCAGCATTTT.

CDR3 sequence reads: CSARAPWEDEQYF. CDR3 DNA sequence: TGCAGTGCTAGAGCCCCTTGGGAGGACGAGCAGTACTTC. This chain uses TRBV20-1 with TRBJ2-7, with D possibly TRBD2 on 6 matching bases. CDR3 length: 13 amino acids. The V end was cut by 1 base, the J end by 5 bases, with 12 bases between. The germline V gene encodes CDR1 DFQATT and CDR2 SNEGSKA (reference sequence).

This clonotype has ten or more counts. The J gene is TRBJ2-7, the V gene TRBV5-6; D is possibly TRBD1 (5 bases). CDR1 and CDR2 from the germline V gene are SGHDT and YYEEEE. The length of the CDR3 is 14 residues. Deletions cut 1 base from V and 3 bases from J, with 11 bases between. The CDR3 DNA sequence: TGTGCCAGCAGCTTGTCAGGGTTCAGCTACGAGCAGTACTTC. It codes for CASSLSGFSYEQYF.

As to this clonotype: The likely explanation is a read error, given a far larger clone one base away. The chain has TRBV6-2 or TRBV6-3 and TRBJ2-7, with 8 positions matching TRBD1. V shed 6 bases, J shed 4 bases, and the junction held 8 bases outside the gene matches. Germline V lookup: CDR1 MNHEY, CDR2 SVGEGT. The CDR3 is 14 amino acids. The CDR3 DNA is TGTGCCAGCAGGGCGCTGGGACAGGTATACGAGCAGTACTTC. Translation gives CASRALGQVYEQYF.